The TCR beta chain under discussion was sequenced for a study of T cells after yellow fever vaccination. Production of TCR cDNA was by 5'RACE template switching, which also added a universal primer site and UMIs. One entry per CDR3 protein, called by TCRdb with MiXCR from the 5' RACE reads. The data contain roughly 170,000 distinct CDR3 sequences, 6.2% of them seen just once; the ten biggest clones take up nearly 3%. This clonotype was detected ten times or more. This receptor was obtained from a man aged 18-30 years who received the YFV17D yellow fever vaccine. The input for sequencing was CD4+ T cells sorted from PBMCs, taken on the day of the first yellow fever vaccination.

CDR3: CASSSRQGVGANVLTF. The DNA of the CDR3 is TGTGCCAGCAGTTCCCGACAGGGGGTTGGGGCCAACGTCCTGACTTTC. V usage is TRBV12-3 or TRBV12-4 and J usage is TRBJ2-6, with 9 nucleotides matching TRBD1. The CDR3 is 16 residues long. V gave up 4 bases and J gave up 3 bases; unmatched junction bases: 4.